The sequence of this TCR beta chain was determined in a study of CD8+CD57+ T cells in acquired aplastic anemia. Study overall: Quantities of DNA derived from sorted CD4+ and CD8+ cells averaged roughly 3.4 ug.

An expansion of CD8+CD57+ cells by flow cytometry had been shown in patients chosen for sequencing. Patients were untreated when blood was sampled. Trimming took 3 bases from V and 2 from J, leaving 9 bases between them. This CDR3 is 14 amino acids long. Germline values: CDR1 SGDLS, CDR2 YYNGEE. Genomic DNA provided the template from which TCR beta VDJ and CDR3 profiles were obtained. TCRdb re-called the reads through MiXCR, storing one row per CDR3 protein. Here the sample spans approximately 150,000 distinct CDR3 sequences, about 45% being singletons. The table lists this clonotype with many counts. This sequence originates from a human donor with aplastic anemia. The specimen was sorted CD4+, CD8+, or CD8+CD57+ T cells (not recorded which) from PBMCs. V is TRBV9 and J is TRBJ1-5; perhaps TRBD1 as D (6 bases). The CDR3 sequence: CASSARGGNQPQHF. CDR3 DNA: TGTGCCAGCAGCGCCAGGGGCGGCAATCAGCCCCAGCATTTT.